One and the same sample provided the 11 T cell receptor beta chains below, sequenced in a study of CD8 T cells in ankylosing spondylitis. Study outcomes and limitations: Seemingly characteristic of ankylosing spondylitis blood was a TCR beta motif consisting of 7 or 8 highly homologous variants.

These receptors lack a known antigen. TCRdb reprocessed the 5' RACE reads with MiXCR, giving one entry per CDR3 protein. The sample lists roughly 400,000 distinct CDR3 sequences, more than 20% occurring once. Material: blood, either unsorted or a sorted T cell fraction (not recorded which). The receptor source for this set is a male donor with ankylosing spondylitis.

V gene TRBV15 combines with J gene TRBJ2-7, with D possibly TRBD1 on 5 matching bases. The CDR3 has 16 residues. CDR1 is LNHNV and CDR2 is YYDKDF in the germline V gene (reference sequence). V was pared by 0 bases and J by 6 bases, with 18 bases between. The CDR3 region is CATSRDSWTLPTEQYF. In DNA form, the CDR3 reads TGTGCCACCAGCAGAGATTCGTGGACACTGCCTACCGAGCAGTACTTC.

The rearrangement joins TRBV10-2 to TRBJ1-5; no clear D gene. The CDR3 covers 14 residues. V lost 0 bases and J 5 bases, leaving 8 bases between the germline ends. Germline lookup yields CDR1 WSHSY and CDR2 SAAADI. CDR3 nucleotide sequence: TGCGCCAGCAGTGAGTCCAGACCGGATCAGCCCCAGCATTTT. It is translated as CASSESRPDQPQHF.

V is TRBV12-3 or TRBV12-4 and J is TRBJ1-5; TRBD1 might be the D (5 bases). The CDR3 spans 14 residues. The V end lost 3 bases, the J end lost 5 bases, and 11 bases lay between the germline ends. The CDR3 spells CASSFGRDYQPQHF. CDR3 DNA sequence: TGTGCCAGCAGTTTTGGACGGGACTATCAGCCCCAGCATTTT.

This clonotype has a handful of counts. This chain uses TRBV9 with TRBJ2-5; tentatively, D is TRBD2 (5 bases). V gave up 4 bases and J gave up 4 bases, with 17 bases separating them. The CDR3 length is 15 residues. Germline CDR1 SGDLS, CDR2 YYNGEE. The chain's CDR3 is CASSTSGLDLETQYF. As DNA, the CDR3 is TGTGCCAGCAGCACTAGTGGTTTGGATCTAGAGACCCAGTACTTC.

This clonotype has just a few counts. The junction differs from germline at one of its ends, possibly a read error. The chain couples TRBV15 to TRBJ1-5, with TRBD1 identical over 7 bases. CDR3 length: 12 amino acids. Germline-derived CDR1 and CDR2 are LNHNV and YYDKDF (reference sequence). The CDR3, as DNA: TGTGCCACCAGCAGAATACAGGGGCGGGTCAATTTT. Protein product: CATSRIQGRVNF. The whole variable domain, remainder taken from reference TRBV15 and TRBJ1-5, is DAMVIQNPRYQVTQFGKPVTLSCSQTLNHNVMYWYQQKSSQAPKLLFHYYDKDFNNEADTPDNFQSRRPNTSFCFLDIRSPGLGDTAMYLCATSRIQGRVNFGDGTRLSIL.

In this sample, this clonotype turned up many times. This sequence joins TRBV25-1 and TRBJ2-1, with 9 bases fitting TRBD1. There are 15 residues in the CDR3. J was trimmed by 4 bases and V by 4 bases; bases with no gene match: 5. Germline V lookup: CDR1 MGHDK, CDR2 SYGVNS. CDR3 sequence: CASSGTGGPYNEQFF. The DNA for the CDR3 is TGTGCCAGCAGTGGCACAGGGGGCCCTTACAATGAGCAGTTCTTC.

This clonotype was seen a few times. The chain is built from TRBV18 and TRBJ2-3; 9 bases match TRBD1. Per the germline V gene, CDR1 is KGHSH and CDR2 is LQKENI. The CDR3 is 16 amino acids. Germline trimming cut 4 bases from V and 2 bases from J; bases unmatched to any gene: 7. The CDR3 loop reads CASSLGQGILTDTQYF. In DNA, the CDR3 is TGTGCCAGCTCACTCGGACAGGGGATCCTCACAGATACGCAGTATTTT.

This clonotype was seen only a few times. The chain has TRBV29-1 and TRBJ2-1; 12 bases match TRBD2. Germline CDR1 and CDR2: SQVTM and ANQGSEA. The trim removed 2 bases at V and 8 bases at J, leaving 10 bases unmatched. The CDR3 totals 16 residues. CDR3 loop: CSVELGLAGGPYEQFF. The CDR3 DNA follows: TGCAGCGTTGAATTGGGGCTAGCGGGAGGGCCATATGAGCAGTTCTTC.

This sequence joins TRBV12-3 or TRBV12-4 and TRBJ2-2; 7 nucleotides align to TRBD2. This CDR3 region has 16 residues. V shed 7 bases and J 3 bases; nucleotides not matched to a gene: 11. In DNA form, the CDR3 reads TGTGCCAGCACCCGTCCCGCGGGAGTCGACACCGGGGAGCTGTTTTTT. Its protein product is CASTRPAGVDTGELFF.

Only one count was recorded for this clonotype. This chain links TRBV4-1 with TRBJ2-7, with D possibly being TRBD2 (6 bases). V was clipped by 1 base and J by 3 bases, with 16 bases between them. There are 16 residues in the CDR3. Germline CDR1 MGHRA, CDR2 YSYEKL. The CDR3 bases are TGCGCCAGCAGCCAAGGGCCTCGCGGGACCGTCTACGAGCAGTACTTC. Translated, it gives CASSQGPRGTVYEQYF.

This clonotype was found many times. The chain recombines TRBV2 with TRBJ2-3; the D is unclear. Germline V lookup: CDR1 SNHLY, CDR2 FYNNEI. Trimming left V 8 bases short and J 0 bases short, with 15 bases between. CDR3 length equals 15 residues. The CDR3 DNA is TGTGCCAGCCCCCACGGACGAACTAGCACAGATACGCAGTATTTT. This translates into CASPHGRTSTDTQYF.